This T cell receptor beta chain was recovered during a study of shared clonotypes between healthy human individuals. This CDR3 has 14 residues. Germline V gives CDR1 MNHEY, CDR2 SMNVEV (reference sequence). Between the trimmed V and J ends, which lost 3 bases and 4 bases, there was a span of 10 bases. Libraries were prepared by immunoSEQ multiplex PCR; TCRdb keeps only in-frame clonotypes and omits some of them. The sample consists of about 610,000 clones, approximately 96% of them appearing once. On this clone itself: The identical CDR3 is also encoded by other nucleotide sequences in the sample.

The naive CD8 subset, CD45RO-negative cells positively selected for CCR7, excluded terminally differentiated effector memory CD45RA+ cells. The sample consisted of naive CD8+ T cells sorted from blood. The chain links TRBV27 to TRBJ2-1; D is possibly TRBD2 (5 bases). The sequence derives from a woman in her twenties or thirties in good health. The DNA for the CDR3 is TGTGCCAGCAGTTTTGCGGGTTCTTACAATGAGCAGTTCTTC. It translates to CASSFAGSYNEQFF.